One sample yielded the 5 T cell receptor beta chains listed below, sequenced in a study of blood T cell repertoires in COVID-19. Profiling relied on immunoSEQ multiplex PCR, and the TCRdb table lists in-frame clones only, not all of them. The table has 270,000 or so clones, roughly 93% seen once; the top ten hold 2.3%. The sequenced material came from PBMCs or T cells enriched from blood (not recorded which). These receptors all come from a middle-aged woman with acute COVID-19.

Comment on this clone: At one boundary the junction diverges from the germline segment, which might be a read error. This chain joins TRBV23-1 and TRBJ1-5; no definite D call. TRBV23-1 is reported as an ORF; its role is uncertain. This CDR3 spans 14 amino acids. The CDR3 DNA is TGCGCCAGCAGTCAATCGAGGAGTGTTCAATCCAGCATTTTT. Amino acids: CASSQSRSVQSSIF.

The genes are TRBV19 and TRBJ2-5; TRBD1 matches 7 bases. Per the germline V gene, CDR1 is LNHDA and CDR2 is SQIVND (reference sequence). J lost 2 bases, V lost 3 bases, and 3 bases had no gene match. The CDR3 has 14 residues. In DNA form, the CDR3 reads TGTGCCAGTAGTATGACAGGGATTCAAGAGACCCAGTACTTC. Translated: CASSMTGIQETQYF. Filled out from reference TRBV19 and TRBJ2-5, the complete variable domain reads DGGITQSPKYLFRKEGQNVTLSCEQNLNHDAMYWYRQDPGQGLRLIYYSQIVNDFQKGDIAEGYSVSREKKESFPLTVTSAQKNPTAFYLCASSMTGIQETQYFGPGTRLLVL.

The J gene is TRBJ2-4, the V gene TRBV5-1; 7 bases map to TRBD2. CDR3 size: 13 residues. The junction had 4 bases not matched to a gene; V was cut back by 2 bases and J by 8 bases. Germline V gives CDR1 SGHRS, CDR2 YFSETQ. CDR3 residues: CASSFGGGDIQYF. The CDR3, as DNA: TGCGCCAGCAGCTTTGGGGGAGGGGACATTCAGTACTTC.

This chain uses TRBV7-6 with TRBJ1-1; TRBD1 matches at 8 bases. The CDR3 is 15 amino acids. Germline V gene data show CDR1 as SGHVS and CDR2 as FNYEAQ. V gave up 5 bases and J gave up 1 base; unmatched junction bases: 6. The CDR3 DNA reads as TGTGCCAGCAGCCCCCAGCAGGGGGCGAACACTGAAGCTTTCTTT. Translation: CASSPQQGANTEAFF.

The chain has TRBV27 and TRBJ1-5; TRBD1 agrees at 11 bases. Germline-derived CDR1 and CDR2 are MNHEY and SMNVEV (reference sequence). After removal of 5 bases from V and 5 bases from J, the junction contained 5 bases not matched to a gene. The CDR3 has 15 amino acids. The CDR3 is CASSLRTGGDQPQHF. The CDR3 DNA sequence: TGTGCCAGCAGTCTAAGGACAGGGGGCGATCAGCCCCAGCATTTT.